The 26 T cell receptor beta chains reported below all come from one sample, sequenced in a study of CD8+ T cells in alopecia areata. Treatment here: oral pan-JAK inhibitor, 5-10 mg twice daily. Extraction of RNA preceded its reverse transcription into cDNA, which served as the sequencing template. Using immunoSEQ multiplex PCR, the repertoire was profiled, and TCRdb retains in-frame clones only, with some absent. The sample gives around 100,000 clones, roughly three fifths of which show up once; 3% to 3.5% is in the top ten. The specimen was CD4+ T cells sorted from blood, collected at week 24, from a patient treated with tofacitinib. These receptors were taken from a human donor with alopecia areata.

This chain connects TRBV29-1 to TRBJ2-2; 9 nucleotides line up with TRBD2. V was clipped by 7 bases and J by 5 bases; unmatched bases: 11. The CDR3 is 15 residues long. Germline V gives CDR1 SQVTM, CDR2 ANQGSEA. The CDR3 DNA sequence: TGCAGCGCGACCTTAGCGGGGGCCGGAACCGGGGAGCTGTTTTTT. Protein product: CSATLAGAGTGELFF.

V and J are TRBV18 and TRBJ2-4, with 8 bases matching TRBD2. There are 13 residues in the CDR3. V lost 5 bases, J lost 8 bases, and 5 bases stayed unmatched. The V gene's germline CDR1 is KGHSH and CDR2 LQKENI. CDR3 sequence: CASSSPGGDIQYF. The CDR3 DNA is TGTGCCAGCTCATCTCCGGGAGGGGACATTCAGTACTTC.

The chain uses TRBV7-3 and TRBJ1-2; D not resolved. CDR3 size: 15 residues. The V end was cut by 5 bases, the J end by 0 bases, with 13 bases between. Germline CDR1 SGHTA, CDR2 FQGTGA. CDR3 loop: CASSAPGPANYGYTF. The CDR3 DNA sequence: TGTGCCAGCAGCGCCCCAGGCCCAGCTAACTATGGCTACACCTTC. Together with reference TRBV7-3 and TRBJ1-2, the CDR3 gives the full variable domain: GAGVSQTPSNKVTEKGKYVELRCDPISGHTALYWYRQSLGQGPEFLIYFQGTGAADDSGLPNDRFFAVRPEGSVSTLKIQRTERGDSAVYLCASSAPGPANYGYTFGSGTRLTVV.

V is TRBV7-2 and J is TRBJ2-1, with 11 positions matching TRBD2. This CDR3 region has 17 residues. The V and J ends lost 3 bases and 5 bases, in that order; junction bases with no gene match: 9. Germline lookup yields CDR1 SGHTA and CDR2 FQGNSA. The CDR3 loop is CASSFRLAGGLNNEQFF. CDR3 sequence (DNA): TGTGCCAGCAGCTTTCGGCTAGCGGGGGGCTTAAACAATGAGCAGTTCTTC.

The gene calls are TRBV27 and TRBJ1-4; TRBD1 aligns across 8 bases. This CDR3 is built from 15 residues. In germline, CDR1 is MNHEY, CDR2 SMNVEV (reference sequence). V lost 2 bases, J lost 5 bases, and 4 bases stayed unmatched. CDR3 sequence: CASSLRQGYNEKLFF. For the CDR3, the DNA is TGTGCCAGCAGTTTAAGACAGGGGTACAATGAAAAACTGTTTTTT.

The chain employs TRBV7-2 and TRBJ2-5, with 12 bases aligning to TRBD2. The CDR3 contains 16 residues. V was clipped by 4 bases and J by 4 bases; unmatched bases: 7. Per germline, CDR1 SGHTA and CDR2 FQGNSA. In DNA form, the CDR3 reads TGTGCCAGCAGCTCGGGACTAGCGGGCGGACCAGAGACCCAGTACTTC. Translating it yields CASSSGLAGGPETQYF.

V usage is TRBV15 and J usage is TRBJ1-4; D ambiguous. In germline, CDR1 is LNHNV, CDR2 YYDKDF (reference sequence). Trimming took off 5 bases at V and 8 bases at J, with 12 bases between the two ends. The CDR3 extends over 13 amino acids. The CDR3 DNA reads TGTGCCACCAGCCAAACTCGCGGGGAAAAACTGTTTTTT. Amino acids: CATSQTRGEKLFF.

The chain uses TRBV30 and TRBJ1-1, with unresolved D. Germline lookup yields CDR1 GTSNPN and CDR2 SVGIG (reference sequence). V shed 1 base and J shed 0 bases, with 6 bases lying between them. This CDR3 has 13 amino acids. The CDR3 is CAWSDGVNTEAFF. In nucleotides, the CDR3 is TGTGCCTGGAGTGATGGGGTGAACACTGAAGCTTTCTTT. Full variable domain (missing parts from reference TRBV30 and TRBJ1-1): SQTIHQWPATLVQPVGSPLSLECTVEGTSNPNLYWYRQAAGRGLQLLFYSVGIGQISSEVPQNLSASRPQDRQFILSSKKLLLSDSGFYLCAWSDGVNTEAFFGQGTRLTVV.

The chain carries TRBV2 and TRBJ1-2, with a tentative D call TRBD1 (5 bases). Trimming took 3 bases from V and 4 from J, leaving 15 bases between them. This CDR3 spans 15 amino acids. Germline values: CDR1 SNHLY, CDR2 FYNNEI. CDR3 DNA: TGTGCCAGCAGTGACCCAGGGCGAATGCTCTATGGCTACACCTTC. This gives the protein CASSDPGRMLYGYTF.

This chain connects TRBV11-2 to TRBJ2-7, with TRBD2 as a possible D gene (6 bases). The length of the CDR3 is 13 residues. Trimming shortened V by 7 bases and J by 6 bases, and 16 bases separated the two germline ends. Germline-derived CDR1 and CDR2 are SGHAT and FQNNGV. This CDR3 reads CASTHRGGLEQYF. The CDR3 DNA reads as TGTGCCAGCACCCACCGTGGGGGACTCGAGCAGTACTTC. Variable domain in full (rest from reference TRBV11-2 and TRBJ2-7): EAGVAQSPRYKIIEKRQSVAFWCNPISGHATLYWYQQILGQGPKLLIQFQNNGVVDDSQLPKDRFSAERLKGVDSTLKIQPAKLEDSAVYLCASTHRGGLEQYFGPGTRLTVT.

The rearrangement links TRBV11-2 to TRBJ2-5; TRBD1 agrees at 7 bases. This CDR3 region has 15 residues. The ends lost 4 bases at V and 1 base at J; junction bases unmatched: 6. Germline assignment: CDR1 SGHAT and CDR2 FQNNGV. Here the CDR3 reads CASSSYRGFQETQYF. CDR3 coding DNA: TGTGCCAGCAGCTCATACAGGGGTTTCCAAGAGACCCAGTACTTC. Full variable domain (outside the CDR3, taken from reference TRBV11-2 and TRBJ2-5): EAGVAQSPRYKIIEKRQSVAFWCNPISGHATLYWYQQILGQGPKLLIQFQNNGVVDDSQLPKDRFSAERLKGVDSTLKIQPAKLEDSAVYLCASSSYRGFQETQYFGPGTRLLVL.

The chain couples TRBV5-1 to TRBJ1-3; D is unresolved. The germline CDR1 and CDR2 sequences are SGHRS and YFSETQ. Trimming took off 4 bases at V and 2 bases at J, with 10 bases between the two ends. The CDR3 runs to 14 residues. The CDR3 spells CASSLDRTGNTIYF. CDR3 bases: TGCGCCAGCAGCCTCGATAGGACTGGAAACACCATATATTTT.

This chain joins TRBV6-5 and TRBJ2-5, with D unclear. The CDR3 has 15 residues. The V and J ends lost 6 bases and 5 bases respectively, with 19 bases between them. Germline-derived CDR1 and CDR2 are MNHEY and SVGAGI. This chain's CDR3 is CASRPPGSAWETQYF. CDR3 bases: TGTGCCAGCAGACCCCCCGGGTCGGCCTGGGAGACCCAGTACTTC.

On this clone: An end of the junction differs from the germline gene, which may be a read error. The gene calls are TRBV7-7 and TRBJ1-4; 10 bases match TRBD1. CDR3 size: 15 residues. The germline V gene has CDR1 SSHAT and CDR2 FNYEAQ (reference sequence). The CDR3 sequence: CASSKGGTGEEKLFF. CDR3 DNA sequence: TGTGCTAGCAGCAAAGGCGGGACAGGGGAGGAAAAACTGTTTTTT.

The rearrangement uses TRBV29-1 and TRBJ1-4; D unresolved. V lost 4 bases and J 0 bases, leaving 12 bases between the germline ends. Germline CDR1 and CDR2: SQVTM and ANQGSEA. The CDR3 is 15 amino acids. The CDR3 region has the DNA TGCAGCGTTGGTACTGACCCCACAACTAATGAAAAACTGTTTTTT. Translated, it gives CSVGTDPTTNEKLFF.

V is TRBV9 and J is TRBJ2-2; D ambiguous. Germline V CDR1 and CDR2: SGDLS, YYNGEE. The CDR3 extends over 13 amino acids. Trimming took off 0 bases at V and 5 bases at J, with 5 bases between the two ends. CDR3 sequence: CASSVVRTGELFF. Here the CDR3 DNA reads TGTGCCAGCAGCGTAGTACGAACCGGGGAGCTGTTTTTT.

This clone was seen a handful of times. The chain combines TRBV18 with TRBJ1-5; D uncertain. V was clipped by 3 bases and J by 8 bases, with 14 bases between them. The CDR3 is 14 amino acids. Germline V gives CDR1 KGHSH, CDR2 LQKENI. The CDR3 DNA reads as TGTGCCAGCTCACCTGGGCACGCTAATGAGCCCCAGCATTTT. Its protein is CASSPGHANEPQHF.

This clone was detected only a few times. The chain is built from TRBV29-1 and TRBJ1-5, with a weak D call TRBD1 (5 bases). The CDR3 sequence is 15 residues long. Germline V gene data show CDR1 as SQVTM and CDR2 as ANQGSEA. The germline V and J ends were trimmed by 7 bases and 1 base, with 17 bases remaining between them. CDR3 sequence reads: CSATTGPGSNQPQHF. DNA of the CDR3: TGCAGCGCCACCACGGGGCCGGGGAGCAATCAGCCCCAGCATTTT.

The CDR3 bases are TGCGCCAGCAGCTTGGCGGCCTACACCGGGGAGCTGTTTTTT. Translation: CASSLAAYTGELFF. The chain uses TRBV5-1 and TRBJ2-2, with D uncertain. The V gene lost 0 bases and the J gene lost 3 bases, with 6 bases spanning the gap. CDR3 length: 14 amino acids. From germline, CDR1 is SGHRS and CDR2 YFSETQ.

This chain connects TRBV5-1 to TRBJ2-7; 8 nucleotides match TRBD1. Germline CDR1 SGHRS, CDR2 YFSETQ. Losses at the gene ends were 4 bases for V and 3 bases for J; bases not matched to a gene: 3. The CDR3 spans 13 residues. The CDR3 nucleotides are TGCGCCAGCAGCGGGGACAGGATCTACGAGCAGTACTTC. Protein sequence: CASSGDRIYEQYF. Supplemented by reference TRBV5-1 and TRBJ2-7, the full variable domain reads KAGVTQTPRYLIKTRGQQVTLSCSPISGHRSVSWYQQTPGQGLQFLFEYFSETQRNKGNFPGRFSGRQFSNSRSEMNVSTLELGDSALYLCASSGDRIYEQYFGPGTRLTVT.

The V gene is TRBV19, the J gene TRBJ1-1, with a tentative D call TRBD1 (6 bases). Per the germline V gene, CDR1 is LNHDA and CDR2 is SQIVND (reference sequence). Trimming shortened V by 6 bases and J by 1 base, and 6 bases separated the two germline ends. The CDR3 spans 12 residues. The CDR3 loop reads CASSRGNTEAFF. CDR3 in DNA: TGTGCCAGTAGCAGGGGGAACACTGAAGCTTTCTTT.

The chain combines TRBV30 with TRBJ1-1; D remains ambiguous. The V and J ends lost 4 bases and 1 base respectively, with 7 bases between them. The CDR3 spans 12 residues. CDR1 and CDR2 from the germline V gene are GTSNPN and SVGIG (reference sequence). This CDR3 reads CAWNRQNTEAFF. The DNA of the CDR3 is TGTGCCTGGAACCGCCAGAACACTGAAGCTTTCTTT.

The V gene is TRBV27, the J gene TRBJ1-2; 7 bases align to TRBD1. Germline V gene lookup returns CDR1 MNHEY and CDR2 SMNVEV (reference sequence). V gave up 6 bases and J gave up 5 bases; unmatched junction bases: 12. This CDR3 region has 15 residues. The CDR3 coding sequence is TGTGCCAGCAGCACAAACGGACAGGTGACATATGGCTACACCTTC. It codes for CASSTNGQVTYGYTF.

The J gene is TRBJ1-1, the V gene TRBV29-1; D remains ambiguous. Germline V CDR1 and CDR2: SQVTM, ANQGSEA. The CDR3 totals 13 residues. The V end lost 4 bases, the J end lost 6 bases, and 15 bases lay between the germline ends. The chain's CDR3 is CSVVAPLRAEAFF. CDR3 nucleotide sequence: TGCAGCGTTGTGGCCCCTTTGAGGGCTGAAGCTTTCTTT. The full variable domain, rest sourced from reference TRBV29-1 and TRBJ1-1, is SAVISQKPSRDICQRGTSLTIQCQVDSQVTMMFWYRQQPGQSLTLIATANQGSEATYESGFVIDKFPISRPNLTFSTLTVSNMSPEDSSIYLCSVVAPLRAEAFFGQGTRLTVV.

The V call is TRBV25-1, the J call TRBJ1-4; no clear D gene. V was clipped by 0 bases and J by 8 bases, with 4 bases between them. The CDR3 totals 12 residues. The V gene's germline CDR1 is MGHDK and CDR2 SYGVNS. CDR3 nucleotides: TGTGCCAGCAGTGAATATCGGGAAAAACTGTTTTTT. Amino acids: CASSEYREKLFF.

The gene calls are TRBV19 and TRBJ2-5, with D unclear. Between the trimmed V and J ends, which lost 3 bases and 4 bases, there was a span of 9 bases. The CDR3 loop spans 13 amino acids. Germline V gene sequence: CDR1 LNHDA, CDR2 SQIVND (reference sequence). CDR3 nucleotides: TGTGCCAGTAGTATGGTGGAGCGAGAGACCCAGTACTTC. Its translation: CASSMVERETQYF.